Listed below are T cell receptor beta chains from one sample, sequenced in a study of cytomegalovirus exposure and HLA in healthy donors. The assay was immunoSEQ multiplex PCR, and TCRdb's table has in-frame clones only and misses some. The sample comprises 210,000 or so clones, around 80% of which are singletons, and roughly 16% rests with the top ten. The sample consisted of PBMCs. The receptors were sampled from a man in his forties in good health and CMV-seronegative. The CDR3 runs from the conserved cysteine through the conserved F or W.

V gene: TRBV5-1; CDR3 protein: CASSLGHPDIAGNTIYF
V gene: TRBV9; CDR3 protein: CASSVDSNYGYTF
V gene: TRBV27; CDR3 protein: CASKPGGSYEQYF
V gene: TRBV11-3; CDR3 protein: CASSYEAGVSYNEQFF
V gene: TRBV19; CDR3 protein: CASTRILGDRVNQPQHF
V gene: TRBV13; CDR3 protein: CASSLGLRRGELDNEQFF
V gene: TRBV5-1; CDR3 protein: CASSTWTGEDEQYF
V gene: TRBV28; CDR3 protein: CASAQRQGGIHGYTF
V gene: TRBV6-1; CDR3 protein: CASSETGIYEQYF
V gene: TRBV2; CDR3 protein: CASTASKMGSTEAFF
V gene: TRBV11-2; CDR3 protein: CASSPTWTGLSEAFF